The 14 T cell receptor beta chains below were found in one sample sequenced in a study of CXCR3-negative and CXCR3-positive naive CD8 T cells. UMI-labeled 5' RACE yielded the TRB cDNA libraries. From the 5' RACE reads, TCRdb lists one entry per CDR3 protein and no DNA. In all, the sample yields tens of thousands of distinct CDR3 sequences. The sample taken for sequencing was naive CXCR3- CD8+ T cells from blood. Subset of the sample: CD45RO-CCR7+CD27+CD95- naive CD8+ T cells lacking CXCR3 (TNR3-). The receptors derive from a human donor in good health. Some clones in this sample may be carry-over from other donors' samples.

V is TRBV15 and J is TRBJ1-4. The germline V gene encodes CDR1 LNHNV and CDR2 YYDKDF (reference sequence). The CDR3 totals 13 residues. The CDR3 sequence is CATSRTTREKLFF.

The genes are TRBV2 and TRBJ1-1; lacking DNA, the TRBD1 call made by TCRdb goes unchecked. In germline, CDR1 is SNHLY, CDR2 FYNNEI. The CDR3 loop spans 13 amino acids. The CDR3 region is CASSRGRGTEAFF.

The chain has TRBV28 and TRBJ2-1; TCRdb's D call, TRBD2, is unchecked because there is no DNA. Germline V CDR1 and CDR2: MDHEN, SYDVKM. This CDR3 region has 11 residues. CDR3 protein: CASSLAGPEFF.

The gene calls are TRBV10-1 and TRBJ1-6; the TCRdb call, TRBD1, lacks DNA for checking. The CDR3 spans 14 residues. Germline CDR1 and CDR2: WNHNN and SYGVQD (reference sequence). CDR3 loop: CASRRDTDNSPLHF.

CDR3 in amino acids: CASSLGRTNTEAFF. The chain is built from TRBV12-3 or TRBV12-4 and TRBJ1-1. The CDR3 runs to 14 residues.

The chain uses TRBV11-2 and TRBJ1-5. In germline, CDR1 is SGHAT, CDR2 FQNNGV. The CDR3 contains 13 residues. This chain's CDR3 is CASSFWGNQPQHF.

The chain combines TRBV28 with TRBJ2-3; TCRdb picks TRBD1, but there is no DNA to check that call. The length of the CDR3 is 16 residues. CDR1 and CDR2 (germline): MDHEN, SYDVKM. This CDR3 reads CASRLTGHLQLDTQYF.

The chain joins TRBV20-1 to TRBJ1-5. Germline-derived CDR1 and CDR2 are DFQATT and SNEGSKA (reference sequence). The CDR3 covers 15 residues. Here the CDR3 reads CSARAEWTGNQPQHF.

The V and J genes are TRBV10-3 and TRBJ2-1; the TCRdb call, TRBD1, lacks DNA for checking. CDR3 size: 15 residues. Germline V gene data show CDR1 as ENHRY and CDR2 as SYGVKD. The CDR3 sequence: CAISESVRGPAGQFF.

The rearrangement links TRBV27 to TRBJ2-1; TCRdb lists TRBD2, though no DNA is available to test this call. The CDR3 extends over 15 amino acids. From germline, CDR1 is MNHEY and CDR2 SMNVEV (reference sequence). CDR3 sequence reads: CASSPPEGGYNEQFF.

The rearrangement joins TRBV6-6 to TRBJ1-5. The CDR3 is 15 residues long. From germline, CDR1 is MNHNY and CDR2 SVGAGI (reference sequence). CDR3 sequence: CASSTGPDGGQPQHF.

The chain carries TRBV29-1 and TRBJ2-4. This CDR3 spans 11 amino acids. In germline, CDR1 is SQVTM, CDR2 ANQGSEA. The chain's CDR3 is CSADAVDIQYF. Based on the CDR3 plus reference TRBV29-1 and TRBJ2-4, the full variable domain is SAVISQKPSRDICQRGTSLTIQCQVDSQVTMMFWYRQQPGQSLTLIATANQGSEATYESGFVIDKFPISRPNLTFSTLTVSNMSPEDSSIYLCSADAVDIQYFGAGTRLSVL.

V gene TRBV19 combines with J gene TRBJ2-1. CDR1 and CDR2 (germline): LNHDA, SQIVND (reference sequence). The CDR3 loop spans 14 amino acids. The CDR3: CASSIGSAYNEQFF. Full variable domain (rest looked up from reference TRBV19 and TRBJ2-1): DGGITQSPKYLFRKEGQNVTLSCEQNLNHDAMYWYRQDPGQGLRLIYYSQIVNDFQKGDIAEGYSVSREKKESFPLTVTSAQKNPTAFYLCASSIGSAYNEQFFGPGTRLTVL.

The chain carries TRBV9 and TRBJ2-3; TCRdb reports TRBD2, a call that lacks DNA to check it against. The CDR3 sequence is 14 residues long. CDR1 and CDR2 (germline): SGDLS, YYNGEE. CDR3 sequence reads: CASSVGGEPDTQYF.